One sample yielded the 24 T cell receptor beta chains listed below, sequenced in a study of technical replicates of blood from a handful of donors. Produced via immunoSEQ multiplex PCR; TCRdb's table is partial and in-frame only. The sample carries about 83,000 clones, over 85% recorded once. Sequencing was performed on T cells isolated from PBMCs. The receptors originated from a human donor in good health.

The V gene is TRBV28, the J gene TRBJ1-2; 8 bases match TRBD1. This CDR3 has 14 amino acids. V gave up 5 bases and J gave up 8 bases; unmatched junction bases: 10. Germline V gene sequence: CDR1 MDHEN, CDR2 SYDVKM. Here the CDR3 DNA reads TGTGCCAGCAGTAAGGTTGACAGGGGTTTCGGCTACACCTTC. It translates to CASSKVDRGFGYTF.

This sequence joins TRBV11-1 and TRBJ2-2; no clear D. The germline gives CDR1 SGHAT, CDR2 FQDESV (reference sequence). The CDR3 contains 14 residues. The V end lost 1 base, the J end lost 8 bases, and 11 bases lay between the germline ends. CDR3 residues: CASSLVWRAGELFF. CDR3 DNA sequence: TGTGCCAGCAGCTTAGTTTGGAGAGCGGGGGAGCTGTTTTTT.

V and J are TRBV6-5 and TRBJ2-5; the D gene is possibly TRBD2 (5 bases). Between the trimmed V and J ends, which lost 2 bases and 4 bases, there was a span of 5 bases. CDR1 is MNHEY and CDR2 is SVGAGI in the germline V gene. CDR3 length: 12 residues. The CDR3 is CASSYAGETQYF. For the CDR3, the DNA is TGTGCCAGCAGTTACGCGGGAGAGACCCAGTACTTC.

V gene TRBV12-2 combines with J gene TRBJ2-6; the D call TRBD2 from the table was never checked on the DNA. TRBV12-2 represents a pseudogene. The length of the CDR3 is 17 residues. The CDR3 bases are TGTGCAAGTCGCTGGTTGCGGGGCGTAGCGGGGGCCAACGTCCTGACTTTC. It yields the protein CASRWLRGVAGANVLTF.

This chain links TRBV18 with TRBJ1-4; D is possibly TRBD1 (5 bases). V shed 1 base and J shed 4 bases, with 7 bases lying between them. CDR3 size: 14 residues. Germline lookup yields CDR1 KGHSH and CDR2 LQKENI. CDR3 coding DNA: TGTGCCAGCTCACCACAACAGGTTAATGAAAAACTGTTTTTT. Translating gives CASSPQQVNEKLFF. Full variable domain (rest looked up from reference TRBV18 and TRBJ1-4): NAGVMQNPRHLVRRRGQEARLRCSPMKGHSHVYWYRQLPEEGLKFMVYLQKENIIDESGMPKERFSAEFPKEGPSILRIQQVVRGDSAAYFCASSPQQVNEKLFFGSGTQLSVL.

This chain connects TRBV7-3 to TRBJ1-3; 10 nucleotides align to TRBD1. The CDR3 runs to 14 residues. In germline, CDR1 is SGHTA, CDR2 FQGTGA. With 5 bases clipped from V and 8 bases from J, the junction kept 6 bases outside the gene matches. The CDR3 loop is CASSPGTGVDTIYF. The CDR3 DNA is TGTGCCAGCAGCCCAGGGACAGGGGTAGACACCATATATTTT.

The chain employs TRBV7-9 and TRBJ1-5; D perhaps matches TRBD1 (5 bases). CDR1 is SEHNR and CDR2 is FQNEAQ in the germline V gene (reference sequence). The CDR3 has 14 amino acids. V dropped 3 bases and J dropped 7 bases, with 13 bases sitting between them. CDR3 sequence (DNA): TGTGCCAGCAGCTTCTCGGCAGGGCGCCAGCCCCAGCATTTT. This translates into CASSFSAGRQPQHF. Drawing the rest from reference TRBV7-9 and TRBJ1-5, the complete variable domain is DTGVSQNPRHKITKRGQNVTFRCDPISEHNRLYWYRQTLGQGPEFLTYFQNEAQLEKSRLLSDRFSAERPKGSFSTLEIQRTEQGDSAMYLCASSFSAGRQPQHFGDGTRLSIL.

This clone has just one count. The genes are TRBV5-6 and TRBJ1-2; 10 bases align to TRBD1. CDR1 and CDR2 (germline): SGHDT, YYEEEE. CDR3 size: 16 residues. V was pared by 4 bases and J by 4 bases, with 10 bases of the junction left unmatched. The CDR3 spells CASSLHRDRGSYGYTF. The CDR3 DNA reads as TGTGCCAGCAGCCTCCACCGGGACAGGGGTTCCTATGGCTACACCTTC.

This rearrangement joins TRBV5-4 to TRBJ2-1, with D perhaps TRBD2 (7 bases). Germline V lookup: CDR1 SGHNT, CDR2 YYREEE (reference sequence). Trimming removed 3 bases at V and 0 bases at J, with 16 bases between. This CDR3 has 17 amino acids. CDR3 nucleotides: TGTGCCAGCAGCTCCGGGGGGACAATCGACTCCTACAATGAGCAGTTCTTC. Protein sequence: CASSSGGTIDSYNEQFF.

This chain's CDR3 is CASSSLGQNEQYF. In DNA, the CDR3 is TGTGCCAGCAGTTCCCTGGGACAGAATGAGCAGTACTTC. V is TRBV27 and J is TRBJ2-7; 7 bases are shared with TRBD1. V was pared by 4 bases and J by 7 bases, with 7 bases of the junction left unmatched. Germline lookup yields CDR1 MNHEY and CDR2 SMNVEV (reference sequence). The CDR3 consists of 13 residues.

V gene TRBV23-1 combines with J gene TRBJ2-7; TRBD1 might be the D (6 bases). TRBV23-1 falls under the ORF class, with uncertain function. The CDR3 is 15 residues long. The germline V and J ends were trimmed by 4 bases and 1 base, with 14 bases remaining between them. In nucleotides, the CDR3 is TGCGCCAGCAGTCCCACCTCGGACAGATCCTACGAGCAGTACTTC. Translation gives CASSPTSDRSYEQYF.

The rearrangement joins TRBV28 to TRBJ1-3, with 10 positions matching TRBD1. Germline-derived CDR1 and CDR2 are MDHEN and SYDVKM. V was pared by 2 bases and J by 4 bases, with 5 bases of the junction left unmatched. The CDR3 has 16 amino acids. This chain's CDR3 is CASSLVGTGEGNTIYF. As DNA, the CDR3 is TGTGCCAGCAGTTTAGTAGGGACAGGGGAAGGAAACACCATATATTTT.

The rearrangement uses TRBV14 and TRBJ1-1; no clear D. This CDR3 is built from 13 residues. V gave up 0 bases and J gave up 1 base, with 3 bases separating them. CDR1 and CDR2 (germline): SGHDN, FVKESK. The CDR3 sequence is CASSQDQNTEAFF. The CDR3 nucleotides read TGTGCCAGCAGCCAAGATCAGAACACTGAAGCTTTCTTT.

Only one count was recorded for this clone. The CDR3 DNA sequence: TGTGCCAGTAGTATACGCCAGGGCAATCAGCCCCAGCATTTT. It yields the protein CASSIRQGNQPQHF. The chain couples TRBV19 to TRBJ1-5, with no clear D. V was shortened by 2 bases and J by 2 bases, with 7 bases between the two germline ends. CDR1 and CDR2 (germline): LNHDA, SQIVND (reference sequence). This CDR3 region has 14 residues.

The rearrangement links TRBV7-9 to TRBJ1-2, with 8 bases identical to TRBD1. This CDR3 region has 13 residues. V lost 2 bases to trimming and J lost 4 bases; unmatched junction nucleotides: 0. Germline lookup yields CDR1 SEHNR and CDR2 FQNEAQ (reference sequence). This CDR3 is CASSLTGGYGYTF. CDR3 bases: TGTGCCAGCAGCTTAACAGGGGGCTATGGCTACACCTTC.

The chain has TRBV4-1 and TRBJ1-5, with D possibly matching TRBD1 (5 bases). The CDR3 runs 14 residues. Germline-derived CDR1 and CDR2 are MGHRA and YSYEKL. The germline V and J ends were trimmed by 6 bases and 3 bases, with 12 bases remaining between them. The DNA of the CDR3 is TGCGCCAGCAGGGGTCAGGGTCCCAATCAGCCCCAGCATTTT. The encoded protein is CASRGQGPNQPQHF.

CDR3 bases: TGCGCCAGCAGCGTCCGCGCATGGACGGGAGGGGACGGCAATCAGCCCCAGCATTTT. Translation: CASSVRAWTGGDGNQPQHF. V and J are TRBV4-1 and TRBJ1-5, with D possibly TRBD1 on 5 matching bases. CDR1 and CDR2 from the germline V gene are MGHRA and YSYEKL. The CDR3 has 19 residues. Between the trimmed V and J ends, which lost 5 bases and 2 bases, there was a span of 25 bases.

The rearrangement links TRBV29-1 to TRBJ1-1; TRBD1 might be the D (6 bases). The CDR3 spans 13 residues. The V end was cut by 6 bases, the J end by 4 bases, with 15 bases between. Germline V gene sequence: CDR1 SQVTM, CDR2 ANQGSEA. CDR3 in DNA: TGCAGCGTCCCGGCGGGGGGCCTCACTGAAGCTTTCTTT. Translation gives CSVPAGGLTEAFF.

This chain connects TRBV2 to TRBJ1-2; 8 bases line up with TRBD1. V was clipped by 6 bases and J by 6 bases; unmatched bases: 15. Germline loops: CDR1 SNHLY, CDR2 FYNNEI. The CDR3 consists of 16 residues. CDR3 coding DNA: TGTGCCAGCAGAGTCCCGGGACAGGTGGCCCTTAATGGCTACACCTTC. As protein: CASRVPGQVALNGYTF.

This chain joins TRBV28 and TRBJ2-2; possibly TRBD2 for D (6 bases). This CDR3 is built from 13 residues. Trimming pared 7 bases from V and 5 bases from J, leaving 11 bases between. Per germline, CDR1 MDHEN and CDR2 SYDVKM. The CDR3, as DNA: TGTGCCAGCAACCTCCTAGCGACCGGGGAGCTGTTTTTT. Its protein is CASNLLATGELFF. Variable domain in full (rest from reference TRBV28 and TRBJ2-2): DVKVTQSSRYLVKRTGEKVFLECVQDMDHENMFWYRQDPGLGLRLIYFSYDVKMKEKGDIPEGYSVSREKKERFSLILESASTNQTSMYLCASNLLATGELFFGEGSRLTVL.

Of note for this clone: Additional DNA sequences in this sample encode the identical CDR3. The chain is built from TRBV27 and TRBJ2-7; no reliable D call. Germline assignment: CDR1 MNHEY and CDR2 SMNVEV (reference sequence). The CDR3 runs to 12 residues. V shed 4 bases and J shed 0 bases, with 4 bases lying between them. The CDR3 DNA follows: TGTGCCAGCAGTTCCAGCTCCTACGAGCAGTACTTC. Protein sequence: CASSSSSYEQYF.

The genes are TRBV11-2 and TRBJ2-3; 9 bases agree with TRBD1. The J segment lost 2 bases and the V segment lost 4 bases, leaving 7 bases of the junction unmatched. The CDR3 totals 16 residues. Per the germline V gene, CDR1 is SGHAT and CDR2 is FQNNGV. The CDR3 here is CASSSRDRVPTDTQYF. DNA of the CDR3: TGTGCCAGCAGCTCCCGGGACAGGGTTCCCACAGATACGCAGTATTTT.

The chain employs TRBV10-3 and TRBJ1-5; D unresolved. CDR1 ENHRY and CDR2 SYGVKD come from the germline V gene. CDR3 length: 14 residues. V was clipped by 5 bases and J by 7 bases, with 15 bases between them. In nucleotides, the CDR3 is TGTGCCATCAGTAAGACTGGGAGCGGCCAGCCCCAGCATTTT. Translation gives CAISKTGSGQPQHF.

The chain employs TRBV27 and TRBJ2-5, with D uncertain. V lost 2 bases, J lost 5 bases, and 9 bases lay in between. Germline loops: CDR1 MNHEY, CDR2 SMNVEV (reference sequence). CDR3 length equals 13 residues. The CDR3 nucleotides read TGTGCCAGCAGTTTAGACACTCTGGAGACCCAGTACTTC. Amino acid sequence: CASSLDTLETQYF.